These T cell receptor beta chains were read from a single sample in a study of blood T cell repertoires in COVID-19. Using immunoSEQ multiplex PCR, the repertoire was profiled, and TCRdb retains in-frame clones only, with some absent. Of about 19,000 clones in the sample, approximately 85% were seen once. Sample: peripheral blood. These receptors all come from a man at least 80 years old with acute or convalescent COVID-19. Both conserved end residues are part of each CDR3. A D gene is named only where the DNA matches it firmly. Expanded clones get a size class; other rows say once, few or many, or leave the size out.

TRBV11-2,.,13,.,TRBJ2-6,TGTGCCAGCAGCCTGGGACAATTGAACGTCCTGACTTTC,CASSLGQLNVLTF
TRBV2,TRBD1,14,.,TRBJ2-1,TGTGCCAGCCTAAGGGACAGTGGCCCCAATGAGCAGTTCTTC,CASLRDSGPNEQFF
TRBV9,TRBD1,13,.,TRBJ1-1,TGTGCCAGCAGCGAGGGGGCCGACACTGAAGCTTTCTTT,CASSEGADTEAFF
TRBV6-5,.,12,.,TRBJ2-1,TGTGCCAGCAGTACAGCCAACAATGAGCAGTTCTTC,CASSTANNEQFF
TRBV28,.,14,.,TRBJ2-7,TGTGCCAGCAGTGGTGACACTCTCTCCTACGAGCAGTACTTC,CASSGDTLSYEQYF
TRBV6-2/TRBV6-3,TRBD1,16,.,TRBJ1-3,TGTGCCAGCAGTCTCGGACAGGGGATTCCTGGAAACACCATATATTTT,CASSLGQGIPGNTIYF
TRBV7-2,.,14,.,TRBJ1-4,TGTGCCAGCAGCCAACGGGGGAGAGGCGAAAAACTGTTTTTT,CASSQRGRGEKLFF
TRBV4-1,.,16,.,TRBJ1-4,TGCGCCAGCAGCCAAGATATCAACAAAATAAATGAAAAACTGTTTTTT,CASSQDINKINEKLFF
TRBV10-3,.,16,.,TRBJ1-6,TGTGCCATCAGTGAGTCGGGCAGTAGATTTAATTCACCCCTCCACTTT,CAISESGSRFNSPLHF
TRBV28,TRBD1,14,.,TRBJ1-2,TGTGCCAGCAGTTCAGGACAGGGGGTGCAAGGCTACACCTTC,CASSSGQGVQGYTF
TRBV18,TRBD1,13,once,TRBJ1-2,TGTGCCAGCTCACCCCTGACAGGGGAAGGCTACACCTTC,CASSPLTGEGYTF
TRBV6-2/TRBV6-3,TRBD2,17,.,TRBJ2-2,TGTGCCAGCAGTAGGGGGCTAGCGGGGGCTTCGACCGGGGAGCTGTTTTTT,CASSRGLAGASTGELFF
TRBV5-5,TRBD2,18,.,TRBJ2-3,TGTGCCAGCAGCTTCGTCGGGACTAGCGGGGTTAGCACAGATACGCAGTATTTT,CASSFVGTSGVSTDTQYF
TRBV3-1/TRBV3-2,.,13,.,TRBJ2-7,TGTGCCAGCAGCCAAGTGGTCCGCTACGGGCAGTACTTC,CASSQVVRYGQYF
TRBV4-1,TRBD1,14,.,TRBJ2-7,TGCGCCAGCAGCCAAGAGAGGACAGGGGGCGAGCAGTACTTC,CASSQERTGGEQYF
TRBV7-2,TRBD2,15,.,TRBJ2-3,TGTGCCAGCAGCTTGCGGGGGGTCGGCACAGATACGCAGTATTTT,CASSLRGVGTDTQYF
TRBV29-1,.,13,.,TRBJ1-1,TGCAGCACCGGGACATTCATGAACACTGAAGCTTTCTTT,CSTGTFMNTEAFF
TRBV5-5,TRBD1,15,.,TRBJ1-2,TGTGCCAGCAGCTTTGAAACCGGGACAGTGTCTGGCTACACCTTC,CASSFETGTVSGYTF
TRBV18,.,16,.,TRBJ1-5,TGTGCCAGCTCACCACCGGTAGGGGCAATTAATCAGCCCCAGCATTTT,CASSPPVGAINQPQHF
TRBV30,.,15,.,TRBJ1-4,TGTGCCTGGAGTGCTGGACAGAGATCTAATGAAAAACTGTTTTTT,CAWSAGQRSNEKLFF
TRBV5-5,TRBD1,16,.,TRBJ1-2,TGTGCCAGCAGCGCTCAGAGGACAGGGGTTAACTATGGCTACACCTTC,CASSAQRTGVNYGYTF
TRBV6-1,TRBD2,17,.,TRBJ2-1,TGTGCCAGCAGTGGGACTAGCGGGGGCCACGAGTACAATGAGCAGTTCTTC,CASSGTSGGHEYNEQFF
TRBV20-1,.,14,.,TRBJ1-5,TGCAGTGCTAGTTCGGGCGGGAGCAATCAGCCCCAGCATTTT,CSASSGGSNQPQHF
TRBV19,.,13,.,TRBJ1-1,TGTGCCAGTAGTATACAGGGGAAGTCTGAAGCTTTCTTT,CASSIQGKSEAFF
TRBV7-9,TRBD1,18,.,TRBJ2-3,TGTGCCAGCAGCTCCCTCCCCGGGACAGGGGGGGGCACAGATACGCAGTATTTT,CASSSLPGTGGGTDTQYF
TRBV5-6,TRBD2,17,.,TRBJ2-3,TGTGCCAGCAGCCAGAGGGCTAGCGGGGGGCAAACAGATACGCAGTATTTT,CASSQRASGGQTDTQYF
TRBV18,.,17,.,TRBJ1-1,TGTGCCAGCCAACAGGCGGCGGGGGGCCCTATGAACACTGAAGCTTTCTTT,CASQQAAGGPMNTEAFF